The T cell receptor beta chain under discussion was sequenced for a study of T cell responses to AZD1222 COVID-19 vaccine. The table came from immunoSEQ multiplex PCR; TCRdb's copy has only in-frame clones and leaves some out. The table shows some 160,000 clones, with 88% occurring only once. The CDR3 covers 14 residues. After removal of 5 bases from V and 7 bases from J, the junction contained 10 bases not matched to a gene. Germline V CDR1 and CDR2: MDHEN, SYDVKM. Material: peripheral blood, obtained on day 0 of AZD1222 vaccination. This sequence originates from an adult in good health. The chain links TRBV28 to TRBJ1-2; 7 nucleotides agree with TRBD1. The DNA of the CDR3 is TGTGCCAGCAGTCTTAACTCAGGGGGACGTGGCTACACCTTC. Amino acid sequence: CASSLNSGGRGYTF.